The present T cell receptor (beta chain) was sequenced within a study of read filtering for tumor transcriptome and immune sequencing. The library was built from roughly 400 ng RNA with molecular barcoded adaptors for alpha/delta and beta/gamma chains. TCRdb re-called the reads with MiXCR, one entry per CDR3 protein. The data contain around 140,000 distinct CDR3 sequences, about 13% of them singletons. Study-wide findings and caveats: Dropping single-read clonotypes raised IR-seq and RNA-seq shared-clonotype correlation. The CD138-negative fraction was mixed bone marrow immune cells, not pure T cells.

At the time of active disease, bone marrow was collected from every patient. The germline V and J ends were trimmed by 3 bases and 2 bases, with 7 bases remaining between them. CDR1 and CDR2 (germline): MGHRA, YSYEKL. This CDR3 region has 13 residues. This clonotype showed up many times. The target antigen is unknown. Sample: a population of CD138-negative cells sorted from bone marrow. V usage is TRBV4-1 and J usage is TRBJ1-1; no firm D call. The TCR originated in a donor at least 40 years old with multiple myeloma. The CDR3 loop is CASSHPLNTEAFF. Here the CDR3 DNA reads TGCGCCAGCAGCCACCCTCTTAACACTGAAGCTTTCTTT.